The T cell receptor beta chain described here comes from a study of identical twins. With 1 base removed from V and 0 bases from J, the gap between germline ends came to 9 bases. CDR1 and CDR2 from the germline V gene are SEHNR and FQNEAQ (reference sequence). The CDR3 extends over 16 amino acids. In TCRdb, the 5' RACE reads were re-called with MiXCR into one record per CDR3 protein. The table shows roughly 230,000 distinct CDR3 sequences, with roughly 8% occurring only once. These same data were also listed under a study on yellow fever vaccine responses in identical twins.

The chain joins TRBV7-9 to TRBJ1-4, with TRBD1 as a possible D gene (6 bases). The receptor was isolated from a young woman in good health. Sequencing was performed on CD8+ T cells sorted from blood. The CDR3: CASSLGGAPTNEKLFF. Written as DNA, the CDR3 is TGTGCCAGCAGCTTAGGGGGGGCACCAACTAATGAAAAACTGTTTTTT.